The T cell receptor (beta chain) described here comes from a study of shared clonotypes between healthy human individuals (dated by TCRdb to 2020 to 2021). As for the study more broadly: Three men and a couple of women, aged 18 to 49 years, made up the cohort. The study deeply sequenced blood TCR repertoires of about five healthy adults to estimate repertoire size and the extent of clonotype sharing between individuals. For each donor, CD4 naive and CD4 memory were each given three plates, CD8 naive was given two plates, and CD8 memory was given one plate. Libraries were prepared and TCR repertoires were sequenced by different laboratories using diverse techniques, in order to increase sequencing depth and limit assay-specific biases. Leukapheresis yielded between about 0.94 and 9.5 billion PBMCs per donor. Results the study describes overall, beyond this receptor: Estimated clonotype richness was generally larger for naive than for memory subsets. Pairwise subsampling led to the expectation that sequencing depth would affect the degree of clonotype sharing among donors. When a few donors were compared, the shared fraction of clonotypes was approximately 5% for naive CD4, 3% to 4% for naive CD8, 2% to 2.5% for memory CD4, and less than 0.5% for memory CD8. Higher generation probabilities were observed for clonotypes shared by all four sorted-subset donors than for non-shared clonotypes. Incomplete sequencing was indicated by rarefaction of sorted-subset datasets, despite the large sequencing depth. The genetic and exposure-history diversity represented was limited by the small number of donors. Sampling was limited to blood, and TCR repertoires in tissue likely differ from TCR repertoires in blood.

Based on the germline V gene, the CDR1 and CDR2 sequences are SGHRS and YFSETQ. The CDR3 contains 16 residues, cysteine and phenylalanine counted. Only CDR3 DNA remains: 48 bases, in frame from the first base. V is pared back by 4 bases and J by 3 bases, with 18 bases lying between the germline termini. A single count supports this clone. There is no known antigen for this receptor. Base quality data are lacking; no much larger clone is found one base away. Donors were healthy HIV-negative adults with no recently reported acute infections or vaccinations. Every donor was a Caucasian adult residing in Nashville, Tennessee, USA. CD4+ T cells were enriched through magnetic negative selection, after which naive cells were positively selected on CD45RA and the remaining negative fraction served as the memory subset. Blood was collected by leukapheresis, and PBMCs were isolated by Ficoll-Histopaque density gradient centrifugation and then cryopreserved in liquid nitrogen vapor phase. Analytical flow cytometry was used to check the purity and quantity of every magnetically sorted T cell population. Genomic DNA was isolated from every sorted fraction and measured by UV absorbance on a Nanodrop 2000c.

Using the deep immunoSEQ assay, TCR CDR3 regions were amplified from genomic DNA by multiplex PCR. Extracted genomic DNA from each cell subset was spread evenly across all wells of several immunoSEQ 96-well plates, with each plate serving as a replicate. For sorted subsets, approximately 200 ng of genomic DNA, equivalent to around 30,000 T cell genomes, went into each replicate PCR. The purified libraries were quantified using a Qubit 3.0 fluorometer, sized with a Bioanalyzer 2100, and then quantified again using the KAPA Library Quantification kit. Every immunoSEQ 96-well plate was sequenced on a separate single-read 150-cycle Illumina NextSeq 550 flow cell. The authors processed their data as follows. Because only junctional sequences without quality scores were contained in the immunoSEQ output, filtering matching that applied to full-length reads could not be performed. To assign V/J genes and CDR3, sequences were annotated using PyIR, a Python wrapper for IgBLAST v1.9, with IMGT germline references. Reads were filtered out if the reads had weak V/J assignments (E-value above 1e-6), no CDR3, stop codons, out-of-frame junctions, or ambiguous translated residues. A V3J clonotype was defined by an identical inferred V gene, J gene, and CDR3 amino acid sequence. Percentage overlap between repertoires was calculated by dividing the number of shared unique clonotypes by the size of the smaller repertoire. Three approaches were used to assess repertoire richness: RTK rarefaction, the Chao1 estimator, and Recon v2.1 estimates of unobserved clonotypes. Generation probabilities for all TCRbeta clonotypes obtained by the gDNA method from several donors were computed using OLGA. Here the immuneACCESS table is served through TCRdb, limited to in-frame sequences with V and J called. Missing clones are a known gap in these copies; in checked studies unresolved V genes cover under half, and the rest lacks a known reason. Clonal size and the V and J genes are those of that table, whereas D and trimming came from the DNA. The sample contains around 1 million clones, around three quarters of them found a single time. Together, the top ten hold about 1.5% of the sample.

Recombination connected TRBV5-1 to TRBJ2-3; the D gene is perhaps TRBD1, from 6 matching bases. The sequence derives from a man between 18 and 29 years old in good health. Material: memory CD4+ T cells sorted from blood. The cell subset or site label for this specimen denotes: CD45RA-negative fraction. In nucleotides, the sequence is TGCGCCAGCAGCCCGGGTGCCCAGGGGCGTACAGATACGCAGTATTTT. Translation gives CASSPGAQGRTDTQYF. Full variable domain (CDR3 extended with the reference TRBV5-1 and TRBJ2-3 proteins): KAGVTQTPRYLIKTRGQQVTLSCSPISGHRSVSWYQQTPGQGLQFLFEYFSETQRNKGNFPGRFSGRQFSNSRSEMNVSTLELGDSALYLCASSPGAQGRTDTQYFGPGTRLTVL.